The present entry profiles one T cell receptor (beta chain) with its context. Its antigen remains unidentified. The data belong to a study of chemoradiotherapy in HPV16-positive cancers. Study-wide results and caveats: Functional assays defining HPV-specific T cells used only a couple of HPV16-positive patients. Candidate HPV-specific clones and E7-related TCR motifs grew in tumor during treatment.

Samples were taken several times over chemoradiotherapy. Assay: immunoSEQ multiplex PCR; the TCRdb copy retains only in-frame clones and omits some. Here the sample spans approximately 14,000 clones, around nine tenths being singletons. The sequencing used blood, collected from a patient who underwent chemoradiotherapy. The receptor's source is a human donor with HPV-associated anogenital cancer.

The CDR3 spells CASSERTGSYNEQFF. The CDR3 nucleotides read TGTGCCAGCAGTGAGCGGACAGGGTCCTACAATGAGCAGTTCTTC. The chain employs TRBV2 and TRBJ2-1; 8 bases agree with TRBD1. The CDR3 has 15 residues. V gave up 3 bases and J gave up 1 base; unmatched junction bases: 2. The V gene's germline CDR1 is SNHLY and CDR2 FYNNEI. Variable domain in full (rest from reference TRBV2 and TRBJ2-1): EPEVTQTPSHQVTQMGQEVILRCVPISNHLYFYWYRQILGQKVEFLVSFYNNEISEKSEIFDDQFSVERPDGSNFTLKIRSTKLEDSAMYFCASSERTGSYNEQFFGPGTRLTVL.